This T cell receptor beta chain was observed in a study of identical twins. General study findings and limits: Insertions were reduced in abundant cord blood beta clonotypes but not in memory repertoires.

As to this clonotype: Its antigen is undetermined.

Healthy Caucasian individuals made up all the donors. This CDR3 has 16 amino acids. TCRdb re-called the 5' RACE reads with MiXCR, one entry per CDR3 protein. The sample has hundreds of thousands of distinct CDR3 sequences; about 20% are singletons. The same sample was also used in a study of T cells expressing NK-cell markers.

Sample: PBMCs. The clonotype comes from a woman between 18 and 30 years old in good health. V and J are TRBV21-1 and TRBJ2-3; the table assigns TRBD2, which was not confirmed against the DNA. TRBV21-1 counts as a pseudogene. The CDR3 loop is CASSTQAGGDTDTLYF. In DNA form, the CDR3 reads TGTGCCAGCAGCACACAAGCGGGGGGTGATACAGATACGCTGTATTTT.